This T cell receptor beta chain appears in the sequencing data of a study of beta chain features in type 1 diabetes. General study results and limits: Across all four CD4+ subsets, people with type 1 diabetes showed modestly shorter TCRB CDR3s.

Every isolated RNA sample was fully reverse transcribed, so sequencing captured expressed TCRB transcripts. TCRdb's table, derived via immunoSEQ multiplex PCR, lists solely in-frame clones and lacks some. In the table there are under 90,000 clones, roughly 31% of which are singletons. For this clone: The target antigen is unknown.

The specimen was stem cell memory CD4+ T cells from blood. The clonotype comes from a woman aged 18-30 years in good health.

The CDR3 DNA reads as TGTGCCAGCAGCTCCTACAGGGGATTCCAAGAGACCCAGTACTTC. Translating it yields CASSSYRGFQETQYF. V gene TRBV7-9 combines with J gene TRBJ2-5; 7 bases agree with TRBD1. The ends lost 4 bases at V and 1 base at J; junction bases unmatched: 6. Per the germline V gene, CDR1 is SEHNR and CDR2 is FQNEAQ (reference sequence). The CDR3 is 15 amino acids.